A single sample gave rise to the 16 T cell receptor beta chains below, sequenced in a study of regulatory T cells in long-lasting Graves disease (dated by TCRdb to the early 2020s). Library construction relied on multiplex PCR. TCRdb records Illumina HiSeq 4000 as the sequencer. TCR beta libraries were built with iRepertoire HTBI primers and Arm-PCR amplification of CDR3 regions. TCRdb reran the public reads through fastp at Q25 and MiXCR, keeping productive beta chains. Each CDR3 protein gets just one entry, which takes the most common genes and DNA from the rows behind it. The sample records about 360,000 distinct CDR3 sequences, 15% to 20% of which are singletons. The top ten clonotypes cover 20% to 25% of the sample. The meaning of the sample's time point label: newly diagnosed GD, antithyroid drugs for less than 3 months. For both TCR sequencing and RNA sequencing, RNA was extracted from PBMCs in TRIzol.

The data also belong to a second study, concerning T cells in Graves' hyperthyroidism and ophthalmopathy.

This specimen was peripheral blood mononuclear cells (PBMCs), taken at new diagnosis, from a patient treated with antithyroid drugs. The receptor source for this set is a woman younger than 30 with Graves disease. Donor details come from another sample of the same person, matched by shared clones.

This clonotype showed up just a few times. The gene calls are TRBV3-1 and TRBJ2-6; tentatively, D is TRBD1 (7 bases). Germline V gene data show CDR1 as LGHDT and CDR2 as YNNKEL (reference sequence). The CDR3 runs 20 residues. V was pared by 2 bases and J by 1 base, with 21 bases between. The CDR3 loop is CASSQRRVYRGLSGANVLTF. In DNA, the CDR3 is TGTGCCAGCAGCCAACGGCGGGTGTACAGGGGACTTTCTGGGGCCAACGTCCTGACTTTC. The variable domain in full, with the rest retrieved from reference TRBV3-1 and TRBJ2-6, is DTAVSQTPKYLVTQMGNDKSIKCEQNLGHDTMYWYKQDSKKFLKIMFSYNNKELIINETVPNRFSPKSPDKAHLNLHINSLELGDSAVYFCASSQRRVYRGLSGANVLTFGAGSRLTVL.

The gene calls are TRBV7-9 and TRBJ1-2; 11 bases are shared with TRBD1. With V trimmed by 7 bases and J by 7 bases, 14 bases remained unmatched. The germline V gene encodes CDR1 SEHNR and CDR2 FQNEAQ (reference sequence). This CDR3 is 16 amino acids long. The DNA for the CDR3 is TGTGCCAGCAACAAGCCGGGACAGGGGGGTTTAGGTGGCTACACCTTC. Protein: CASNKPGQGGLGGYTF.

This clonotype showed up just a few times. The germline gene is not matched at one end of the junction; a read error may be the cause. The chain combines TRBV29-1 with TRBJ1-2; D might be TRBD1 (6 bases). The germline V gene encodes CDR1 SQVTM and CDR2 ANQGSEA. CDR3 length: 13 amino acids. The CDR3 here is CSAETGRLGGYTF. The CDR3 DNA sequence: TGCAGCGCTGAAACAGGGAGGTTGGGTGGCTACACCTTC.

This clonotype was observed many times. This rearrangement joins TRBV6-1 to TRBJ2-2; 8 bases map to TRBD1. The V gene's germline CDR1 is MNHNS and CDR2 SASEGT. The ends lost 5 bases at V and 2 bases at J; junction bases unmatched: 4. This CDR3 is built from 15 residues. In nucleotides, the CDR3 is TGTGCCAGCAGTCCGACAGGGGTTAACACCGGGGAGCTGTTTTTT. Its translation: CASSPTGVNTGELFF.

Ten or more counts support this clonotype. This sequence joins TRBV5-1 and TRBJ2-7; D unresolved. This CDR3 contains 13 residues. V was cut by 4 bases and J by 3 bases, with 11 bases left in between. Germline V gene data show CDR1 as SGHRS and CDR2 as YFSETQ. CDR3 protein: CASSPSPGYEQYF. CDR3 DNA: TGCGCCAGCAGCCCCTCACCAGGCTACGAGCAGTACTTC. The complete variable domain, with remaining parts taken from reference TRBV5-1 and TRBJ2-7, reads KAGVTQTPRYLIKTRGQQVTLSCSPISGHRSVSWYQQTPGQGLQFLFEYFSETQRNKGNFPGRFSGRQFSNSRSEMNVSTLELGDSALYLCASSPSPGYEQYFGPGTRLTVT.

This clonotype came up many times. The genes are TRBV20-1 and TRBJ1-1; 7 positions agree with TRBD1. The V segment lost 3 bases and the J segment 3 bases; nucleotides outside the gene matches: 16. Germline values: CDR1 DFQATT, CDR2 SNEGSKA (reference sequence). CDR3 length: 17 amino acids. The CDR3, as DNA: TGCAGTGCTAGGGAGGAGGGGGCATGGTGGACGGACACTGAAGCTTTCTTT. Translating it yields CSAREEGAWWTDTEAFF.

The chain joins TRBV5-4 to TRBJ2-3, with unresolved D. Between the trimmed V and J ends, which lost 3 bases and 4 bases, there was a span of 21 bases. The CDR3 is made up of 17 amino acids. The germline V gene encodes CDR1 SGHNT and CDR2 YYREEE (reference sequence). DNA of the CDR3: TGTGCCAGCAGCTCCATGGCGTCGGCTCCCGCATCAGATACGCAGTATTTT. Translated, it gives CASSSMASAPASDTQYF.

Concerning this clonotype itself: This may be a read error: a much more frequent sequence differs by one nucleotide. The chain couples TRBV20-1 to TRBJ2-7, with D tentatively TRBD2 (5 bases). The CDR3 consists of 14 residues. In germline, CDR1 is DFQATT, CDR2 SNEGSKA (reference sequence). Trimming cost V 1 base and J 3 bases, with 13 bases left between them. The CDR3: CSARVGSEFYEQYF. In DNA form, the CDR3 reads TGCAGTGCTAGAGTCGGTAGCGAATTCTACGAGCAGTACTTC.

This clonotype was recorded a few times. This chain uses TRBV27 with TRBJ2-5, with 8 bases fitting TRBD2. CDR1 is MNHEY and CDR2 is SMNVEV in the germline V gene (reference sequence). The CDR3 sequence is 15 residues long. V gave up 5 bases and J gave up 2 bases; unmatched junction bases: 7. The DNA for the CDR3 is TGTGCCAGCAGTCCCGGGACTAGTTTTCAAGAGACCCAGTACTTC. Translated, it gives CASSPGTSFQETQYF.

This clonotype was counted at least ten times. The V and J genes are TRBV7-2 and TRBJ2-7; D remains unclear. Trimming cost V 4 bases and J 3 bases, with 10 bases left between them. CDR1 and CDR2 from the germline V gene are SGHTA and FQGNSA. This CDR3 has 13 residues. CDR3 coding DNA: TGTGCCAGCAGCTCACGGGCAGTCTACGAGCAGTACTTC. As protein: CASSSRAVYEQYF.

In its sample, this clonotype was seen a few times. With a far larger clone one base away, a read error is the likely cause. This sequence joins TRBV20-1 and TRBJ2-1; 11 bases line up with TRBD1. The germline V gene encodes CDR1 DFQATT and CDR2 SNEGSKA (reference sequence). The J segment lost 10 bases and the V segment lost 3 bases, leaving 14 bases of the junction unmatched. This CDR3 contains 16 residues. The CDR3 bases are TGCAGTGCTAGGACCTTCGGACAGGGGGCAACCTACGAGCAGTTCTTC. This translates into CSARTFGQGATYEQFF.

In its sample, this clonotype was seen many times. The chain employs TRBV7-9 and TRBJ1-2; maybe TRBD1 (5 bases). V was clipped by 5 bases and J by 3 bases, with 13 bases between them. The CDR3 has 14 residues. CDR1 and CDR2 from the germline V gene are SEHNR and FQNEAQ (reference sequence). The CDR3 loop reads CASSPSWGDYGYTF. The DNA for the CDR3 is TGTGCCAGCAGCCCCAGCTGGGGGGACTATGGCTACACCTTC.

This rearrangement joins TRBV2 to TRBJ1-2; D is possibly TRBD1 (5 bases). This CDR3 spans 13 amino acids. CDR1 is SNHLY and CDR2 is FYNNEI in the germline V gene. V was trimmed by 7 bases and J by 6 bases, leaving 15 bases between them. The CDR3 reads CASTSGQIDGYTF. DNA for the CDR3: TGTGCCAGCACCAGCGGACAAATAGATGGCTACACCTTC.

This clonotype was seen many times. The chain employs TRBV30 and TRBJ1-2; D perhaps matches TRBD1 (5 bases). In germline, CDR1 is GTSNPN, CDR2 SVGIG (reference sequence). Trimming stripped 4 bases from V and 8 bases from J, with 14 bases between. CDR3 size: 12 residues. The CDR3 nucleotides read TGTGCCTGGAACGCCAGGGTAGGCGGCTACACCTTC. Residues: CAWNARVGGYTF.

This clonotype has only a few counts. The V gene is TRBV15, the J gene TRBJ2-1, with D possibly matching TRBD2 (6 bases). Trimming stripped 1 base from V and 0 bases from J, with 16 bases between. The V gene's germline CDR1 is LNHNV and CDR2 YYDKDF (reference sequence). The CDR3 loop spans 18 amino acids. The chain's CDR3 is CATSRGKGGDPSYNEQFF. The DNA for the CDR3 is TGTGCCACCAGCAGAGGAAAGGGCGGGGACCCCTCCTACAATGAGCAGTTCTTC.

This clonotype was picked up many times. The rearrangement joins TRBV6-1 to TRBJ1-1, with D uncertain. V lost 7 bases, J lost 0 bases, and 6 bases lay in between. Germline assignment: CDR1 MNHNS and CDR2 SASEGT. The CDR3 is 12 amino acids. In DNA form, the CDR3 reads TGTGCCAGCACCTCGGTGAACACTGAAGCTTTCTTT. The encoded protein is CASTSVNTEAFF.